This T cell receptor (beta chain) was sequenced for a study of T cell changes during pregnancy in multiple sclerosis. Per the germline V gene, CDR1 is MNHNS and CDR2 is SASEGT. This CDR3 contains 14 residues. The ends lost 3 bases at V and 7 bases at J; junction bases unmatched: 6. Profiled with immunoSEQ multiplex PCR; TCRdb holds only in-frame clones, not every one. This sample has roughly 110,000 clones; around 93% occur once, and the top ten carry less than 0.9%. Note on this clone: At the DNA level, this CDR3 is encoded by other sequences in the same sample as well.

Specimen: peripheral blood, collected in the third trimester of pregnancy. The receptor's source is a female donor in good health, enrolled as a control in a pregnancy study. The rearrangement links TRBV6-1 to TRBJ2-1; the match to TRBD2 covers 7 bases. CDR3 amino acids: CASSEARGGNEQFF. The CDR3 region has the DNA TGTGCCAGCAGTGAGGCGCGGGGAGGGAATGAGCAGTTCTTC.